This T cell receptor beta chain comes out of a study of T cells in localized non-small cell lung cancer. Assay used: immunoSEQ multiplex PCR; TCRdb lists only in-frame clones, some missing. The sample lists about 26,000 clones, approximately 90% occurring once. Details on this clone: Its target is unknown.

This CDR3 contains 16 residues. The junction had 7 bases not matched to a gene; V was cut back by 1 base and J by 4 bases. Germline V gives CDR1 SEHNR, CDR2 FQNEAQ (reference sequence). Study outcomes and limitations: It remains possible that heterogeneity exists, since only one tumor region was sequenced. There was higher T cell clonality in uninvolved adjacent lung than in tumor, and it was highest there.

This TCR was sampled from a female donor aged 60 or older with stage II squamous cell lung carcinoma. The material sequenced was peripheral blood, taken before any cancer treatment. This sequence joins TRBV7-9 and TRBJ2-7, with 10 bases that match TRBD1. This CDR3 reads CASSLEVGQGMYEQYF. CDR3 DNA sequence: TGTGCCAGCAGCTTAGAGGTGGGACAGGGGATGTACGAGCAGTACTTC.